This T cell receptor (beta chain) was observed in a study of response to subunit inactivated influenza vaccine (dated by TCRdb to between 2018 and 2020). Study-level background: Deep quantitative profiling of the T cell receptor repertoire was used in the study to follow responses to a trivalent subunit inactivated influenza vaccine. Results and caveats for the whole study, not just this receptor: It was suggested by the authors that each seasonal influenza vaccination may recruit only a limited number of new T cells.

The method was RT-PCR. These reads were obtained on an Illumina HiSeq 2500. TCRdb reanalyzed the raw reads on its own, using fastp at Q25 for trimming and MiXCR for clone calling, and kept in-frame beta chains. Duplicate CDR3 protein sequences are folded into a single record with the most common DNA and genes. Counted in this sample were hundreds of thousands of distinct CDR3 sequences; around 11% of them appeared once. The ten largest clones add up to roughly 10% of the sample. The CDR3 goes from the cysteine to the phenylalanine over 15 residues. Here the CDR3 DNA is all that survives: 45 bases in frame from base 1. According to the germline V gene, CDR1 reads MNHEY and CDR2 reads SVGEGT. V is cut by 5 bases and J by 1 base, and the space between the germline ends is 13 bases. This clonotype occurred a few times. What this receptor recognizes is not known. No base quality information exists; no much larger clone differs at one position.

This clonotype was obtained from a man aged 45 to 65 who received an inactivated influenza vaccine. Donor details come from another sample of the same person, matched by shared clones. The chain is encoded by TRBV6-2 or TRBV6-3 joined to TRBJ2-3; a tentative D call is TRBD1 (5 bases match). Sample: PBMCs from blood, taken on the day of vaccination. The CDR3 protein: CASSNRQRGTDTQYF. The DNA is TGTGCCAGCAGTAACCGACAGAGAGGCACAGATACGCAGTATTTT.